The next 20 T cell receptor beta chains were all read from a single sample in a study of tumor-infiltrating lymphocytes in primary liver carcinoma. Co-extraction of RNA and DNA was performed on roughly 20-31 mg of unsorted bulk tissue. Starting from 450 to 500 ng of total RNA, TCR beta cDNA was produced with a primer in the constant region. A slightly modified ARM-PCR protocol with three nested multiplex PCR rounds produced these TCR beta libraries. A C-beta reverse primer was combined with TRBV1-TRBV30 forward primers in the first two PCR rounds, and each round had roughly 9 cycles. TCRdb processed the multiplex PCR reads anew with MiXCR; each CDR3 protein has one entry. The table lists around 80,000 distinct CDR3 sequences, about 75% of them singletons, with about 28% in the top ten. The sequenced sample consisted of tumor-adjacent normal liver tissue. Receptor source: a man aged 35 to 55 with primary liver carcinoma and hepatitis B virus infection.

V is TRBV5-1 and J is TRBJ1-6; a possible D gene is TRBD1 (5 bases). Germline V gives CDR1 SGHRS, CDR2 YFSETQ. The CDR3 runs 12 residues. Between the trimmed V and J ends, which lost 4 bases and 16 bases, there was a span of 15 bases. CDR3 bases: TGCGCCAGCAGCCTTAGGGGTTCACATCTCCACTTT. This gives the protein CASSLRGSHLHF.

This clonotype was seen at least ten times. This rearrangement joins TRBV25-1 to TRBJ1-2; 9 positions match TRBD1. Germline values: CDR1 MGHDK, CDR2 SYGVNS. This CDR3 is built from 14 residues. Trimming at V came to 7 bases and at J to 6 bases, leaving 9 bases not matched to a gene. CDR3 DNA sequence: TGTGCCAGCACCAGTTCGGACAGGGGAGATGGCTACACCTTC. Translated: CASTSSDRGDGYTF.

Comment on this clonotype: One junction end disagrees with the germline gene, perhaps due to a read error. The CDR3 DNA reads as TGCAGCGCTGAAGGACAGGGCACCAGGGAGCTGTTTTTT. This sequence encodes CSAEGQGTRELFF. The genes are TRBV29-1 and TRBJ2-2; the match to TRBD1 covers 8 bases. Germline values: CDR1 SQVTM, CDR2 ANQGSEA. This CDR3 is 13 amino acids long.

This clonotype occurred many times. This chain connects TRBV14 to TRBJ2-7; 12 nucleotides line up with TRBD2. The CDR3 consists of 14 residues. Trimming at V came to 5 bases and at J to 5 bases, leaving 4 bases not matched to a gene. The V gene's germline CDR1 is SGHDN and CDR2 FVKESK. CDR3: CASSFRTSGNEQYF. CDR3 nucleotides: TGTGCCAGCAGCTTCAGGACTAGCGGGAACGAGCAGTACTTC.

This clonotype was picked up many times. This chain's CDR3 is CASSLSLAKNIQYF. In DNA, the CDR3 is TGTGCCAGCAGCCTTTCTCTAGCCAAAAACATTCAGTACTTC. This chain connects TRBV11-2 to TRBJ2-4; D is undetermined. V was shortened by 5 bases and J by 0 bases, with 8 bases between the two germline ends. Germline-derived CDR1 and CDR2 are SGHAT and FQNNGV. The CDR3 extends over 14 amino acids.

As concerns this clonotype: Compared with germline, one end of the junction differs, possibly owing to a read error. CDR3 sequence (DNA): TGTGCCAACAGCCCCCAAGCGGGGAACACCTACAATGAGCAGTTCTTC. It specifies CANSPQAGNTYNEQFF. The rearrangement links TRBV4-3 to TRBJ2-1; 7 bases align to TRBD2. CDR1 is LGHNA, CDR2 YSLEER, per germline. The CDR3 consists of 16 residues.

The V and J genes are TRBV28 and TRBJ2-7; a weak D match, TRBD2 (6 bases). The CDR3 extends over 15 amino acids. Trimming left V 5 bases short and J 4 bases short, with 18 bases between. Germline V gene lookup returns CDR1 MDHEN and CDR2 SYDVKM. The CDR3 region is CASSPPPREKYEQYF. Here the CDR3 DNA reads TGTGCCAGCAGTCCCCCCCCCCGGGAGAAGTACGAGCAGTACTTC.

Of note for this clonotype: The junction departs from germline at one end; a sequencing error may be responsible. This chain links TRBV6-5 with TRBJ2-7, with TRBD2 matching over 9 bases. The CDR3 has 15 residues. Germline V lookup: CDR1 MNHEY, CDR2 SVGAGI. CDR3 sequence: CVSSYQASGIYEQYF. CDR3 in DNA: TGCGTCAGCAGTTATCAGGCTAGCGGGATATACGAGCAGTACTTC.

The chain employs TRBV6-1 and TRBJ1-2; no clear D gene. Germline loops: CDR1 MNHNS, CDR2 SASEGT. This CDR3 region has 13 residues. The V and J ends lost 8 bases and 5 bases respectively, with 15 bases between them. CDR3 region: CASFSVVEYGYTF. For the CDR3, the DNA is TGTGCCAGCTTTTCGGTCGTAGAGTATGGCTACACCTTC.

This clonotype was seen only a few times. The DNA for the CDR3 is TGTGCCAGCAGAAACCCCTGGGCTAGCAGGAGAGATGAGCAGTTCTTC. This translates into CASRNPWASRRDEQFF. The chain links TRBV12-3 or TRBV12-4 to TRBJ2-1, with D possibly matching TRBD2 (5 bases). This CDR3 contains 16 residues. V shed 6 bases and J shed 8 bases, with 23 bases lying between them.

In DNA form, the CDR3 reads TGTGCCTGCATTGAAGGCGGGAGCTCAGATACGCAGTATTTT. Translation gives CACIEGGSSDTQYF. The chain combines TRBV6-1 with TRBJ2-3, with TRBD2 identical over 7 bases. CDR1 and CDR2 (germline): MNHNS, SASEGT. The CDR3 loop spans 14 amino acids. The ends lost 11 bases at V and 4 bases at J; junction bases unmatched: 12.

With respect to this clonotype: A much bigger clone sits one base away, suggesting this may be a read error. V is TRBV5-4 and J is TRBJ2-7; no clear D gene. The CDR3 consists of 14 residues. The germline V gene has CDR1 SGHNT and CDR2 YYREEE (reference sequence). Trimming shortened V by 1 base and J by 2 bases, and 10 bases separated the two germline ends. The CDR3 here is CASSLRNFPYEQYF. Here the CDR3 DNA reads TGTGCCAGCAGCTTGCGGAACTTTCCCTACGAGCAGTACTTC.

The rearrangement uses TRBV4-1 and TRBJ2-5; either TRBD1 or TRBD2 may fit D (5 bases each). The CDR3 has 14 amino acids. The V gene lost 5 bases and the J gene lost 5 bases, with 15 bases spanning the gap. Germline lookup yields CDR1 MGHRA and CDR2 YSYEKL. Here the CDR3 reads CASSTGRGGETQYF. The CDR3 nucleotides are TGCGCCAGCAGCACGGGACGAGGTGGGGAGACCCAGTACTTC.

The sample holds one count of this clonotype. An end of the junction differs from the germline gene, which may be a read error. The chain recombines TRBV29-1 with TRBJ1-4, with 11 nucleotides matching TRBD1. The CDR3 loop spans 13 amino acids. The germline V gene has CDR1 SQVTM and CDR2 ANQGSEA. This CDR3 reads CSVRTGGSEELFF. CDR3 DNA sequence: TGCAGCGTTAGGACAGGGGGCAGTGAAGAACTGTTTTTT. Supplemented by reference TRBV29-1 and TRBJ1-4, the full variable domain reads SAVISQKPSRDICQRGTSLTIQCQVDSQVTMMFWYRQQPGQSLTLIATANQGSEATYESGFVIDKFPISRPNLTFSTLTVSNMSPEDSSIYLCSVRTGGSEELFFGSGTQLSVL.

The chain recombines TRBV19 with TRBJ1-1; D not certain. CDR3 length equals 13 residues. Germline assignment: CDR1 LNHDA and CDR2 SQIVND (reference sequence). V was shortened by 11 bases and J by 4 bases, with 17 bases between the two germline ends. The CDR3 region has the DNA TGTGCCCTCTATCCGACCGGTAGCACTGAAGCTTTCTTT. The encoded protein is CALYPTGSTEAFF.

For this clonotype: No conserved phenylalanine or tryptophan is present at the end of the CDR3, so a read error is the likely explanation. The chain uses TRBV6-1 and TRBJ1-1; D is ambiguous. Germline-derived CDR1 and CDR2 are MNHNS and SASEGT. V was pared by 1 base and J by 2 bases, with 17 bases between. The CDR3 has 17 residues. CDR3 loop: CASSEGEGQEANTEAFI. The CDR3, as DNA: TGTGCCAGCAGTGAAGGTGAAGGGCAGGAGGCTAACACTGAAGCTTTCATT.

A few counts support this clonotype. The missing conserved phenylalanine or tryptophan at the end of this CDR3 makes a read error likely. CDR3: CASSLGQNNEQFL. CDR3 DNA sequence: TGTGCCAGCAGCTTAGGACAAAACAATGAGCAGTTCTTA. This chain links TRBV7-8 with TRBJ2-1, with D unclear. Between the trimmed V and J ends, which lost 1 base and 5 bases, there was a span of 6 bases. From germline, CDR1 is SGHVS and CDR2 FQNEAQ. The CDR3 has 13 amino acids.

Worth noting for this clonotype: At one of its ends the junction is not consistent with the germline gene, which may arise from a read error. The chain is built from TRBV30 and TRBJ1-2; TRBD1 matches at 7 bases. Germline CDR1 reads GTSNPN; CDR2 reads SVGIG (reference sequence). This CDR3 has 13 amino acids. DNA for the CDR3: TGTGCATGGACAGGACGGGACAACTATGGCTACACCTTC. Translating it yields CAWTGRDNYGYTF. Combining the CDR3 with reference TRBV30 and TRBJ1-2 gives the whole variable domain SQTIHQWPATLVQPVGSPLSLECTVEGTSNPNLYWYRQAAGRGLQLLFYSVGIGQISSEVPQNLSASRPQDRQFILSSKKLLLSDSGFYLCAWTGRDNYGYTFGSGTRLTVV.

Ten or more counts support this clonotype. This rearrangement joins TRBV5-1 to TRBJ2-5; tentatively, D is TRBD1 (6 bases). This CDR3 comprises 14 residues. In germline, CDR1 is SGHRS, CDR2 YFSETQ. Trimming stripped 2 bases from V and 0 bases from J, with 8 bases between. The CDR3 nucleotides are TGCGCCAGCAGCTTACAGGGACACCAAGAGACCCAGTACTTC. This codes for CASSLQGHQETQYF.

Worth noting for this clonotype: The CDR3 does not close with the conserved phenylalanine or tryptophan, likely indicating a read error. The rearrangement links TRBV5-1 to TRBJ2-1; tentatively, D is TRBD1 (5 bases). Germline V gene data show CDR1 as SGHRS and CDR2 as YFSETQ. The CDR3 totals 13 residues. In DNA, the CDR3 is TGCGCCATCGGACATCTCTCCGACAATGAGCAGTTCTCC. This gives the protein CAIGHLSDNEQFS.